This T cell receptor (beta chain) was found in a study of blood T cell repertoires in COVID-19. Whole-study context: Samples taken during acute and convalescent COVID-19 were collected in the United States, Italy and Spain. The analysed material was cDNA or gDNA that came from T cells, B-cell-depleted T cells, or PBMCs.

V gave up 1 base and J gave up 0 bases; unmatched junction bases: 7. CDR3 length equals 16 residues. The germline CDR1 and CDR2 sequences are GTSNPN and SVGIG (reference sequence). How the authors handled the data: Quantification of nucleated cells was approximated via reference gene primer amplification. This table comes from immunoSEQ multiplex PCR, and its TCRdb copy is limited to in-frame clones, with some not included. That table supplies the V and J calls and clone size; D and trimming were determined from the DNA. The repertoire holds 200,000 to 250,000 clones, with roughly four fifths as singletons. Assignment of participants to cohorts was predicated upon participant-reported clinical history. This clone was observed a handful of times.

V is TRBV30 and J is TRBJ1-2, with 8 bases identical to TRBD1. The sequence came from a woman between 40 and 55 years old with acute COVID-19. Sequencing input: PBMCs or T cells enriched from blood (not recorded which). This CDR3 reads CAWSGQGARANYGYTF. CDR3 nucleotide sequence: TGTGCCTGGAGTGGCCAGGGGGCCCGAGCTAACTATGGCTACACCTTC.